The 15 T cell receptor beta chains below all came from one sample that was sequenced in a study of T-cell memory formation after mild COVID-19. MiXCR, applied by TCRdb to the 5' RACE reads, yields one record per CDR3 protein. This table holds fewer than 600,000 distinct CDR3 sequences, about 20% found once. What was sequenced was PBMCs or a T cell subset sorted from them (not recorded which). The receptor set was obtained from an adult woman who had mild COVID-19 (a few samples of this study predate the infection). Cell type and time point are not known.

The chain links TRBV5-1 to TRBJ2-7; D ambiguous. The V end was cut by 1 base, the J end by 5 bases, with 13 bases between. Germline-derived CDR1 and CDR2 are SGHRS and YFSETQ. The CDR3 is 14 residues long. CDR3 residues: CASSLTVYSDEQYF. CDR3 DNA: TGCGCCAGCAGCTTGACAGTTTACAGCGACGAGCAGTACTTC.

This clonotype was picked up a small number of times. The CDR3 here is CASSLVTGQQFF. The CDR3 nucleotides are TGTGCCAGCAGCTTGGTCACAGGCCAGCAGTTCTTC. The genes are TRBV5-4 and TRBJ2-1; perhaps TRBD1 as D (5 bases). The CDR3 totals 12 residues. Germline CDR1 and CDR2: SGHNT and YYREEE (reference sequence). V lost 0 bases to trimming and J lost 11 bases, with 9 bases between them. Full variable domain (outside the CDR3, taken from reference TRBV5-4 and TRBJ2-1): ETGVTQSPTHLIKTRGQQVTLRCSSQSGHNTVSWYQQALGQGPQFIFQYYREEENGRGNFPPRFSGLQFPNYSSELNVNALELDDSALYLCASSLVTGQQFFGPGTRLTVL.

This chain links TRBV12-3 or TRBV12-4 with TRBJ2-3; D may be TRBD2 (6 bases). This CDR3 is 15 amino acids long. The germline V and J ends were trimmed by 7 bases and 2 bases, with 16 bases remaining between them. CDR3 sequence reads: CASKRYAGSTDTQYF. The CDR3 region has the DNA TGTGCCAGCAAGCGATACGCGGGGTCCACAGATACGCAGTATTTT.

This chain uses TRBV7-2 with TRBJ2-3; 11 positions match TRBD2. The CDR3 consists of 16 residues. Germline V gene sequence: CDR1 SGHTA, CDR2 FQGNSA. Trimming at V came to 4 bases and at J to 2 bases, leaving 5 bases not matched to a gene. For the CDR3, the DNA is TGTGCCAGCAGCTCTCGGACTAGCGGGTACACAGATACGCAGTATTTT. Translating gives CASSSRTSGYTDTQYF.

The chain recombines TRBV12-3 or TRBV12-4 with TRBJ2-6; D uncertain. The CDR3 totals 15 residues. V was cut by 6 bases and J by 0 bases, with 9 bases left in between. CDR3 sequence reads: CASSLANSGANVLTF. The CDR3 bases are TGTGCCAGCAGCCTCGCTAACTCTGGGGCCAACGTCCTGACTTTC.

The V gene is TRBV7-6, the J gene TRBJ2-5, with D tentatively TRBD2 (5 bases). The CDR3 extends over 17 amino acids. The V end was cut by 5 bases, the J end by 3 bases, with 22 bases between. Germline CDR1 and CDR2: SGHVS and FNYEAQ. CDR3 sequence (DNA): TGTGCCAGCAGCCGGACGGCGGGCTCTCTCCGCGAAGAGACCCAGTACTTC. Protein: CASSRTAGSLREETQYF.

This clonotype occurred a few times. The rearrangement joins TRBV12-3 or TRBV12-4 to TRBJ1-4; D perhaps matches TRBD1 (6 bases). V was trimmed by 3 bases and J by 4 bases, leaving 27 bases between them. The CDR3 length is 20 residues. CDR3 amino acids: CASSFKFSLVAGHHNEKLFF. CDR3 DNA: TGTGCCAGCAGTTTTAAATTCTCGTTAGTTGCGGGACACCATAATGAAAAACTGTTTTTT.

The chain has TRBV7-9 and TRBJ1-1; D unresolved. The V end lost 5 bases, the J end lost 1 base, and 11 bases lay between the germline ends. Germline loops: CDR1 SEHNR, CDR2 FQNEAQ (reference sequence). This CDR3 is built from 14 residues. The CDR3 coding sequence is TGTGCCAGCAGCCACCGGGCCGGGAACACTGAAGCTTTCTTT. It encodes CASSHRAGNTEAFF.

The chain recombines TRBV12-3 or TRBV12-4 with TRBJ1-4, with D unresolved. V was pared by 7 bases and J by 7 bases, with 10 bases between. The CDR3 runs 12 residues. CDR3 sequence reads: CASTDRSEKLFF. The CDR3 coding sequence is TGTGCCAGCACCGATCGGAGTGAAAAACTGTTTTTT.

The chain recombines TRBV5-6 with TRBJ1-2; 7 nucleotides agree with TRBD1. V dropped 6 bases and J dropped 3; count of bases not matched to a gene: 8. The CDR3 sequence is 14 residues long. Germline CDR1 and CDR2: SGHDT and YYEEEE. The CDR3 is CASTNRGGYYGYTF. The CDR3 DNA follows: TGTGCCAGCACCAACAGGGGCGGGTACTATGGCTACACCTTC.

The DNA for the CDR3 is TGCGCCAGCAGCTTGGCTGGGTCGGGAGTTACCGGGGAGCTGTTTTTT. Translated: CASSLAGSGVTGELFF. The chain carries TRBV5-1 and TRBJ2-2; maybe TRBD2 (6 bases). Germline V CDR1 and CDR2: SGHRS, YFSETQ. The V end lost 0 bases, the J end lost 5 bases, and 14 bases lay between the germline ends. CDR3 length equals 16 residues.

This chain connects TRBV7-2 to TRBJ2-4; no clear D gene. The ends were cut back, 5 bases at V and 0 bases at J, with 14 bases in the middle. This CDR3 comprises 16 residues. CDR1 is SGHTA and CDR2 is FQGNSA in the germline V gene. This CDR3 reads CASSPGFYLAKNIQYF. The CDR3 DNA follows: TGTGCCAGCAGCCCCGGCTTCTACCTAGCCAAAAACATTCAGTACTTC.

The V gene is TRBV9, the J gene TRBJ1-2, with TRBD1 identical over 9 bases. This CDR3 has 15 amino acids. Trimming at V came to 1 base and at J to 7 bases, leaving 8 bases not matched to a gene. Germline CDR1 is SGDLS and CDR2 is YYNGEE. CDR3 DNA sequence: TGTGCCAGCAGCGTAACGGGGACAGGGAATCTTGGCTACACCTTC. Translation: CASSVTGTGNLGYTF. The variable domain in full, completed from reference TRBV9 and TRBJ1-2, reads DSGVTQTPKHLITATGQRVTLRCSPRSGDLSVYWYQQSLDQGLQFLIQYYNGEERAKGNILERFSAQQFPDLHSELNLSSLELGDSALYFCASSVTGTGNLGYTFGSGTRLTVV.

V and J are TRBV7-2 and TRBJ2-7, with TRBD2 matching 11 bases. Germline trimming cut 2 bases from V and 0 bases from J; bases unmatched to any gene: 6. The germline V gene encodes CDR1 SGHTA and CDR2 FQGNSA. The CDR3 runs 17 residues. For the CDR3, the DNA is TGTGCCAGCAGCTTAACCGCTAGCGGGAGGCCCTCCTACGAGCAGTACTTC. Protein: CASSLTASGRPSYEQYF.

This clonotype appeared a few times. The chain couples TRBV7-9 to TRBJ2-7, with 13 bases lining up with TRBD2. Germline loops: CDR1 SEHNR, CDR2 FQNEAQ (reference sequence). This CDR3 has 17 residues. The ends lost 0 bases at V and 3 bases at J; junction bases unmatched: 5. CDR3 residues: CASSLAIGTSGDYEQYF. CDR3 coding DNA: TGTGCCAGCAGCTTAGCTATCGGGACTAGCGGGGACTACGAGCAGTACTTC.